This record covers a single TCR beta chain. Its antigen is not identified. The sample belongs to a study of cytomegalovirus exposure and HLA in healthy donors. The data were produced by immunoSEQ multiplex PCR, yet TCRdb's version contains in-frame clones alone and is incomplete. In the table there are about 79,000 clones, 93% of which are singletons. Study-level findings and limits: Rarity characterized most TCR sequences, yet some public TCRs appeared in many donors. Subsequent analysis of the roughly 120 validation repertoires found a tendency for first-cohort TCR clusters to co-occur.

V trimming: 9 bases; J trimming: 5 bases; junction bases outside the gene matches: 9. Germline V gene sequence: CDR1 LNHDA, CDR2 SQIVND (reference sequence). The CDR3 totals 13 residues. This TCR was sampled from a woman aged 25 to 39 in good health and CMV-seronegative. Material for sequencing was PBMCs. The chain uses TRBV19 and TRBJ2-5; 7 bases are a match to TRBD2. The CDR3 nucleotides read TGTGCCAGCAGGGAGGGAGTAGGGGAGACCCAGTACTTC. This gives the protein CASREGVGETQYF.